These 16 T cell receptor beta chains came from one sample sequenced in a study of cytomegalovirus exposure and HLA in healthy donors. This PCR relied on a set of 60 Vbeta primers and 13 Jbeta primers. Only in-frame clones appear in the TCRdb table, and some are missing; sequencing was by immunoSEQ multiplex PCR. Here the sample spans tens of thousands of clones, roughly 68% being singletons. Sample: PBMCs. Receptors originate from a woman aged 45-65 years in good health and CMV-seronegative.

The rearrangement joins TRBV5-1 to TRBJ2-7, with TRBD1 as a possible D gene (5 bases). The CDR3 consists of 15 residues. The germline V and J ends were trimmed by 0 bases and 2 bases, with 12 bases remaining between them. Germline loops: CDR1 SGHRS, CDR2 YFSETQ. The CDR3 sequence: CASSLASTVPYEQYF. The CDR3 nucleotides read TGCGCCAGCAGCTTGGCATCGACAGTTCCCTACGAGCAGTACTTC.

Regarding this clone: One end of the junction fails to match germline, which may point to a read error. Other DNA sequences within the sample encode an identical CDR3. The chain joins TRBV7-2 to TRBJ1-5; 8 positions agree with TRBD1. The CDR3 totals 18 residues. Per the germline V gene, CDR1 is SGHTA and CDR2 is FQGNSA. The CDR3 loop is CASSLYGTRQGLNQPQHF. The CDR3 nucleotides read TGCGCCAGCAGCTTATATGGGACGCGACAGGGGCTCAATCAGCCCCAGCATTTT.

V gene TRBV9 combines with J gene TRBJ2-3, with D unresolved. CDR1 is SGDLS and CDR2 is YYNGEE in the germline V gene. V lost 1 base and J 0 bases, leaving 6 bases between the germline ends. This CDR3 has 14 residues. CDR3 nucleotide sequence: TGTGCCAGCAGCGTACAAATCAGCACAGATACGCAGTATTTT. Protein: CASSVQISTDTQYF. The variable domain in full, completed from reference TRBV9 and TRBJ2-3, reads DSGVTQTPKHLITATGQRVTLRCSPRSGDLSVYWYQQSLDQGLQFLIQYYNGEERAKGNILERFSAQQFPDLHSELNLSSLELGDSALYFCASSVQISTDTQYFGPGTRLTVL.

The genes are TRBV20-1 and TRBJ2-7; no reliable D call. Germline CDR1 and CDR2: DFQATT and SNEGSKA (reference sequence). Trimming stripped 3 bases from V and 4 bases from J, with 7 bases between. The CDR3 contains 11 residues. Here the CDR3 DNA reads TGCAGTGCTAGGGCGGATTACGAGCAGTACTTC. Encoded protein: CSARADYEQYF.

The chain uses TRBV2 and TRBJ1-5, with a possible D match to TRBD1 (6 bases). The CDR3 spans 15 residues. Looked up from germline, CDR1 is SNHLY and CDR2 is FYNNEI. V shed 4 bases and J shed 2 bases, with 12 bases lying between them. The CDR3 region is CASSGQGKGNQPQHF. CDR3 DNA sequence: TGTGCCAGCAGTGGGCAGGGGAAAGGCAATCAGCCCCAGCATTTT.

The CDR3 DNA sequence: TGCGCCAGCGCCGCAATGACCGGCGGGACAGATACGCAGTATTTT. Translating it yields CASAAMTGGTDTQYF. The chain uses TRBV10-2 and TRBJ2-3, with a weak D call TRBD2 (5 bases). The V gene's germline CDR1 is WSHSY and CDR2 SAAADI. V was cut by 8 bases and J by 3 bases, with 18 bases left in between. The CDR3 is made up of 15 amino acids.

The CDR3 is CASSNRGVEETQYF. The CDR3 region has the DNA TGTGCCAGCAGCAACCGGGGGGTAGAAGAGACCCAGTACTTC. This chain links TRBV7-9 with TRBJ2-5; TRBD2 matches at 7 bases. The CDR3 spans 14 residues. The germline gives CDR1 SEHNR, CDR2 FQNEAQ (reference sequence). Unmatched junction bases numbered 6, after V lost 5 bases and J lost 3 bases. The entire variable domain, with the rest obtained from reference TRBV7-9 and TRBJ2-5, is as follows: DTGVSQNPRHKITKRGQNVTFRCDPISEHNRLYWYRQTLGQGPEFLTYFQNEAQLEKSRLLSDRFSAERPKGSFSTLEIQRTEQGDSAMYLCASSNRGVEETQYFGPGTRLLVL.

The chain recombines TRBV29-1 with TRBJ2-2; possible D gene TRBD2, 6 bases. The V and J ends lost 7 bases and 0 bases respectively, with 9 bases between them. The CDR3 is 13 amino acids. Germline lookup yields CDR1 SQVTM and CDR2 ANQGSEA. CDR3 region: CSGRDSNTGELFF. DNA of the CDR3: TGCAGCGGCCGGGACTCGAACACCGGGGAGCTGTTTTTT.

The gene calls are TRBV28 and TRBJ1-3; TRBD1 matches 7 bases. Germline V gene lookup returns CDR1 MDHEN and CDR2 SYDVKM. This CDR3 comprises 16 residues. The V gene end was trimmed by 5 bases and the J gene end by 4 bases; junction bases not matched to a gene: 11. CDR3 DNA: TGTGCCAGCAGTCCCGACCCGACAGGGAACGGAAACACCATATATTTT. It is translated as CASSPDPTGNGNTIYF.

DNA for the CDR3: TGTGCCAGCTCACCAACCGACTATAGCAATCAGCCCCAGCATTTT. Amino acids: CASSPTDYSNQPQHF. The rearrangement uses TRBV18 and TRBJ1-5; no reliable D call. CDR3 length: 15 residues. In germline, CDR1 is KGHSH, CDR2 LQKENI. V lost 2 bases to trimming and J lost 0 bases, with 8 bases between them.

V usage is TRBV12-5 and J usage is TRBJ1-5; 11 bases are a match to TRBD1. V lost 0 bases, J lost 4 bases, and 11 bases stayed unmatched. Germline-derived CDR1 and CDR2 are LGHNT and FRNRAP. The CDR3 extends over 19 amino acids. The CDR3 DNA reads as TGTGCTAGTGGTTTGGTGTCTGGACAGGGGGCGCCTGGAAATCAGCCCCAGCATTTT. This gives the protein CASGLVSGQGAPGNQPQHF. Variable domain in full (rest from reference TRBV12-5 and TRBJ1-5): DARVTQTPRHKVTEMGQEVTMRCQPILGHNTVFWYRQTMMQGLELLAYFRNRAPLDDSGMPKDRFSAEMPDATLATLKIQPSEPRDSAVYFCASGLVSGQGAPGNQPQHFGDGTRLSIL.

This chain links TRBV5-1 with TRBJ2-7, with 11 bases lining up with TRBD2. Germline CDR1 SGHRS, CDR2 YFSETQ. The CDR3 covers 16 residues. Trimming cost V 0 bases and J 4 bases; bases outside gene matches: 6. CDR3 coding DNA: TGCGCCAGCAGCTTGGGACTAGCGGGGCCCCTTTACGAGCAGTACTTC. The encoded protein is CASSLGLAGPLYEQYF.

This sequence joins TRBV27 and TRBJ1-2; D gene ambiguous. Deletions cut 5 bases from V and 5 bases from J, with 18 bases between. The CDR3 has 15 residues. Germline V gene data show CDR1 as MNHEY and CDR2 as SMNVEV (reference sequence). CDR3 DNA: TGTGCCAGCAGTCTGCAGTCGGGTGGTGGGTATGGCTACACCTTC. Translating gives CASSLQSGGGYGYTF.

The chain uses TRBV6-6 and TRBJ1-5; 10 bases line up with TRBD1. The CDR3 extends over 16 amino acids. Germline CDR1 reads MNHNY; CDR2 reads SVGAGI (reference sequence). V trimming: 9 bases; J trimming: 1 base; junction bases outside the gene matches: 9. CDR3 nucleotides: TGTGCCAGTAGACAGGGGGCGGGTAGAAGCAATCAGCCCCAGCATTTT. Its protein is CASRQGAGRSNQPQHF.

This clone occurred a few times. This chain links TRBV5-4 with TRBJ1-2; TRBD1 might be the D (6 bases). Trimming removed 4 bases at V and 8 bases at J, with 21 bases between. Looked up from germline, CDR1 is SGHNT and CDR2 is YYREEE (reference sequence). The CDR3 is 15 amino acids. This CDR3 reads CASSTGSGASMGYTF. CDR3 bases: TGTGCCAGCAGCACAGGGTCAGGGGCCTCTATGGGCTACACCTTC.

This chain links TRBV19 with TRBJ2-5; D is ambiguous. The length of the CDR3 is 13 residues. CDR1 and CDR2 (germline): LNHDA, SQIVND (reference sequence). Trimming shortened V by 1 base and J by 2 bases, and 5 bases separated the two germline ends. The CDR3 spells CASSIGAQETQYF. The CDR3 DNA reads TGTGCCAGTAGTATAGGGGCTCAAGAGACCCAGTACTTC.